These T cell receptor beta chains were read from a single sample in a study of OX40 agonist ivuxolimab in advanced cancers. This table comes from immunoSEQ multiplex PCR, and its TCRdb copy is limited to in-frame clones, with some not included. The sample includes around 100,000 clones, approximately 91% of them seen just once. This specimen was CD4+ or CD8+ T cells sorted from blood, taken in a trial of the OX40 agonist ivuxolimab. These receptors originate from an adult with an advanced solid tumor such as melanoma, head and neck, liver or kidney cancer. CDR3s include the opening cysteine and the closing phenylalanine or tryptophan. Each record gives: D gene, J gene, clone size, V gene, CDR3 DNA, CDR3 protein. The D gene is left open where the match is weak. Only some rows state a clone size, as once, few, many or a class for expanded clones.

>TRBD1|TRBJ2-5|.|TRBV4-1
TGCGCCAGCAGCCAAGGAGACAGGGACCAAGAGACCCAGTACTTC
CASSQGDRDQETQYF
>.|TRBJ2-1|once|TRBV5-4
TGTGCCAGCAGCTTGGCGGCTAGCCGAGACAATGAGCAGTTCTTC
CASSLAASRDNEQFF
>TRBD2|TRBJ2-7|.|TRBV29-1
TGCAGCGTTGAAGGCCAACTAGCGGGAGGGCTCTACGAGCAGTACTTC
CSVEGQLAGGLYEQYF
>.|TRBJ2-6|.|TRBV28
TGTGCCAGCAGCGTAATGCCAGGATCTGGGGCCAACGTCCTGACTTTC
CASSVMPGSGANVLTF
>TRBD2|TRBJ2-1|.|TRBV4-2
TGTGCCAGCAGCCAAGAGAGACTAGCGGTCCCCTACAATGAGCAGTTCTTC
CASSQERLAVPYNEQFF
>.|TRBJ2-7|.|TRBV5-1
TGCGCCAGCAGCTTGCCTAGCTCCCTCTACGAGCAGTACTTC
CASSLPSSLYEQYF
>TRBD2|TRBJ2-3|.|TRBV5-4
TGTGCCAGCAGTAAGCGGGACACAGATACGCAGTATTTT
CASSKRDTDTQYF
>.|TRBJ2-1|.|TRBV19
TGTGCCAGTAGTATTCGGGGGGCGGGTGGCAATGAGCAGTTCTTC
CASSIRGAGGNEQFF
>TRBD1|TRBJ1-6|.|TRBV10-1
TGCGCCAGCAGGCAGGGGGCGTCCTATAATTCACCCCTCCACTTT
CASRQGASYNSPLHF
>.|TRBJ1-1|.|TRBV28
TGTGCCAGCAGTTTGATGGGGGCCACTGAAGCTTTCTTT
CASSLMGATEAFF
>.|TRBJ2-6|few|TRBV5-1
TGCGCCAGCAGCAAAACAGGGACTGGGGCCAACGTCCTGACTTTC
CASSKTGTGANVLTF